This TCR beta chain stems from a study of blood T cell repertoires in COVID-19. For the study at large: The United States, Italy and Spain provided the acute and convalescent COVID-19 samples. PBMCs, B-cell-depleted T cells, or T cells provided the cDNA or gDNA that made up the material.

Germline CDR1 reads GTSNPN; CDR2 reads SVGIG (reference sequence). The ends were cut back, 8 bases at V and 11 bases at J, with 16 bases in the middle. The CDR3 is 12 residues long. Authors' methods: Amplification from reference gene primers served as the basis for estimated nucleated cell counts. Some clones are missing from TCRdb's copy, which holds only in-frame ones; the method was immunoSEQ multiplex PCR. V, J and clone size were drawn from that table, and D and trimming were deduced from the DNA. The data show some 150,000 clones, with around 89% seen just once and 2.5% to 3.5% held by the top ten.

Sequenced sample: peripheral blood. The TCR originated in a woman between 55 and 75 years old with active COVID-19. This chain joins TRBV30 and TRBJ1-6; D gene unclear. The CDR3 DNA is TGTGCCCCCGTGGCTCGAGGGCCACCCCTCCACTTT. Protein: CAPVARGPPLHF.